The 8 T cell receptor beta chains below come from one sample, sequenced in a study of T cells in Graves' hyperthyroidism and ophthalmopathy. Amplification of TCR beta CDR3 regions was performed using RNA transcripts as template. A set of HTBI primers served as the primers for a first-round RT-PCR of the TCR CDR3. TCRdb fed the multiplex PCR reads into MiXCR, producing one record per CDR3 protein. This sample has some 370,000 distinct CDR3 sequences, with approximately 18% found just once. Sequences were obtained from blood. These receptors were collected from a woman in her thirties with Graves' hyperthyroidism that later progressed to Graves' ophthalmopathy.

Only a few counts were recorded for this clonotype. V gene TRBV2 combines with J gene TRBJ2-1; maybe TRBD2 (7 bases). This CDR3 is 13 amino acids long. The germline V and J ends were trimmed by 7 bases and 9 bases, with 16 bases remaining between them. Germline CDR1 SNHLY, CDR2 FYNNEI. CDR3 DNA sequence: TGTGCCAGCACCAGATCAGGGGAGGGTGAGCAGTTCTTC. This codes for CASTRSGEGEQFF.

This clonotype was recorded many times. V is TRBV11-2 and J is TRBJ2-1, with 8 bases lining up with TRBD2. V lost 6 bases to trimming and J lost 1 base; unmatched junction nucleotides: 14. Looked up from germline, CDR1 is SGHAT and CDR2 is FQNNGV. CDR3 length: 18 residues. CDR3 protein: CASSSEAGVVWSYNEQFF. CDR3 DNA: TGTGCCAGCAGTTCCGAAGCGGGAGTGGTATGGTCCTACAATGAGCAGTTCTTC.

This clonotype was picked up many times. The genes are TRBV6-2 or TRBV6-3 and TRBJ1-4; D unclear. CDR1 and CDR2 (germline): MNHEY, SVGEGT. The CDR3 is made up of 13 amino acids. V was trimmed by 11 bases and J by 8 bases, leaving 18 bases between them. The CDR3 here is CACRFSLEEKLFF. CDR3 nucleotides: TGTGCCTGTAGATTTTCTCTCGAAGAAAAACTGTTTTTT.

This clonotype was recorded at least ten times. The J gene is TRBJ2-2, the V gene TRBV12-3 or TRBV12-4; 8 nucleotides align to TRBD2. Unmatched junction bases numbered 9, after V lost 6 bases and J lost 6 bases. This CDR3 spans 15 amino acids. The CDR3 here is CASSEGTRVSGELFF. CDR3 nucleotide sequence: TGTGCCAGCAGCGAGGGGACTAGGGTTTCCGGGGAGCTGTTTTTT.

This clonotype was recorded once. The V and J genes are TRBV11-2 and TRBJ2-1; unclear D gene. The germline V and J ends were trimmed by 2 bases and 4 bases, with 9 bases remaining between them. Germline V gene lookup returns CDR1 SGHAT and CDR2 FQNNGV. The CDR3 sequence is 14 residues long. This CDR3 reads CASSLFRVYNEQFF. The CDR3 DNA sequence: TGTGCCAGCAGCTTATTTCGGGTTTACAATGAGCAGTTCTTC.

In its sample, this clonotype was seen a few times. V and J are TRBV7-9 and TRBJ2-1; 16 bases match TRBD2. Germline V gene sequence: CDR1 SEHNR, CDR2 FQNEAQ (reference sequence). This CDR3 comprises 19 residues. V dropped 3 bases and J dropped 10; count of bases not matched to a gene: 15. The CDR3 here is CASSFTSGTSGGAMNEQFF. CDR3 nucleotide sequence: TGTGCCAGCAGCTTCACGTCCGGGACTAGCGGGGGGGCAATGAACGAGCAGTTCTTC.

The chain employs TRBV10-3 and TRBJ2-3, with 8 positions matching TRBD2. With V trimmed by 4 bases and J by 5 bases, 8 bases remained unmatched. This CDR3 comprises 15 residues. In germline, CDR1 is ENHRY, CDR2 SYGVKD. The CDR3 here is CAISVRGGAGDTQYF. CDR3 nucleotide sequence: TGTGCCATCAGTGTACGGGGGGGGGCAGGAGATACGCAGTATTTT.

This clonotype has at least ten counts. This sequence joins TRBV6-1 and TRBJ1-1; possibly TRBD1 for D (5 bases). CDR3 length: 15 amino acids. V shed 1 base and J shed 6 bases, with 15 bases lying between them. Germline V gene data show CDR1 as MNHNS and CDR2 as SASEGT. The CDR3 spells CASSEGGKGGAEAFF. The CDR3 DNA sequence: TGTGCCAGCAGTGAAGGGGGTAAGGGAGGGGCTGAAGCTTTCTTT.